These 19 T cell receptor beta chains share one sample of origin, sequenced in a study of shared clonotypes between healthy human individuals. Profiled with immunoSEQ multiplex PCR; TCRdb holds only in-frame clones, not every one. The sample includes about 1.1 million clones, 70% to 80% of them seen just once. Material: memory CD4+ T cells from PBMCs. Subset indicated: CD45RA-negative fraction. Every receptor here comes from a man younger than 35 in good health. Some clones in this sample may be carry-over from other donors' samples.

The chain recombines TRBV27 with TRBJ1-1; 8 bases are a match to TRBD1. CDR1 is MNHEY and CDR2 is SMNVEV in the germline V gene (reference sequence). The V gene end was trimmed by 5 bases and the J gene end by 7 bases; junction bases not matched to a gene: 9. There are 14 residues in the CDR3. CDR3 protein: CASSVDRETGEAFF. As DNA, the CDR3 is TGTGCCAGCAGTGTGGACAGGGAAACAGGTGAAGCTTTCTTT.

The chain carries TRBV19 and TRBJ2-7; 7 bases align to TRBD1. CDR1 and CDR2 from the germline V gene are LNHDA and SQIVND (reference sequence). J lost 3 bases, V lost 6 bases, and 8 bases had no gene match. This CDR3 contains 14 residues. The CDR3 protein is CASSITGTDYEQYF. As DNA, the CDR3 is TGTGCCAGTAGCATTACCGGGACAGACTACGAGCAGTACTTC.

The chain uses TRBV29-1 and TRBJ2-5, with TRBD2 matching over 12 bases. The CDR3 runs to 14 residues. V gave up 7 bases and J gave up 6 bases; unmatched junction bases: 9. Looked up from germline, CDR1 is SQVTM and CDR2 is ANQGSEA. The CDR3 sequence: CSGAGTSGFQTQYF. The CDR3 coding sequence is TGCAGCGGTGCCGGGACTAGCGGGTTCCAGACCCAGTACTTC.

The chain is built from TRBV6-5 and TRBJ1-4, with D maybe TRBD1 (6 bases). Trimming shortened V by 6 bases and J by 5 bases, and 16 bases separated the two germline ends. Germline loops: CDR1 MNHEY, CDR2 SVGAGI. This CDR3 has 15 amino acids. CDR3: CASRDRPGRNEKLFF. The CDR3 nucleotides are TGTGCCAGCAGAGACAGGCCAGGGCGAAATGAAAAACTGTTTTTT.

The table lists this clone with a few counts. The gene calls are TRBV11-2 and TRBJ2-3, with D unresolved. V was clipped by 6 bases and J by 0 bases, with 10 bases between them. This CDR3 has 14 amino acids. Germline V gene sequence: CDR1 SGHAT, CDR2 FQNNGV. As DNA, the CDR3 is TGTGCCAGCAGAAACGCTGGAAGCACAGATACGCAGTATTTT. This codes for CASRNAGSTDTQYF. Filled out from reference TRBV11-2 and TRBJ2-3, the complete variable domain reads EAGVAQSPRYKIIEKRQSVAFWCNPISGHATLYWYQQILGQGPKLLIQFQNNGVVDDSQLPKDRFSAERLKGVDSTLKIQPAKLEDSAVYLCASRNAGSTDTQYFGPGTRLTVL.

With regard to this clone: Other DNA sequences in this sample translate to the same CDR3. The chain uses TRBV7-3 and TRBJ1-1; D might be TRBD1 (5 bases). Trimming stripped 4 bases from V and 3 bases from J, with 9 bases between. Germline lookup yields CDR1 SGHTA and CDR2 FQGTGA. The CDR3 is 13 amino acids. For the CDR3, the DNA is TGTGCCAGCAGCTCCGACAGAGACACTGAAGCTTTCTTT. Protein product: CASSSDRDTEAFF.

This clone came up once. The gene calls are TRBV25-1 and TRBJ2-5, with TRBD1 matching over 7 bases. Germline CDR1 reads MGHDK; CDR2 reads SYGVNS. The CDR3 length is 15 residues. V lost 3 bases and J lost 2; bases outside the gene matches: 6. CDR3 in amino acids: CASSDPGTAQETQYF. The CDR3, as DNA: TGTGCCAGCAGTGACCCCGGGACAGCTCAAGAGACCCAGTACTTC.

The count of this clone is one. The chain couples TRBV7-9 to TRBJ2-5; a weak D match, TRBD2 (5 bases). This CDR3 has 15 amino acids. CDR1 and CDR2 (germline): SEHNR, FQNEAQ (reference sequence). The V and J ends lost 1 base and 1 base respectively, with 10 bases between them. The CDR3: CASSLGTSPQETQYF. In DNA form, the CDR3 reads TGTGCCAGCAGCTTAGGTACTAGTCCCCAAGAGACCCAGTACTTC.

The rearrangement joins TRBV27 to TRBJ2-3; tentatively, D is TRBD1 or TRBD2 (6 bases each). V gave up 9 bases and J gave up 2 bases, with 18 bases separating them. The germline V gene has CDR1 MNHEY and CDR2 SMNVEV (reference sequence). The CDR3 runs to 15 residues. The CDR3 region is CASRRRDTYTDTQYF. The CDR3 nucleotides are TGTGCCAGTCGACGGCGGGACACATACACAGATACGCAGTATTTT.

The V gene is TRBV14, the J gene TRBJ2-4, with no clear D. The CDR3 contains 14 residues. CDR1 is SGHDN and CDR2 is FVKESK in the germline V gene. Trimming shortened V by 5 bases and J by 10 bases, and 18 bases separated the two germline ends. CDR3 nucleotide sequence: TGTGCCAGCAGCACAAACCCTCCTCCCGGAATTCAGTACTTC. This gives the protein CASSTNPPPGIQYF.

The CDR3 region is CASSIPGRDNTEAFF. CDR3 coding DNA: TGTGCCAGTAGTATCCCTGGGAGGGATAACACTGAAGCTTTCTTT. V and J are TRBV19 and TRBJ1-1; D gene unclear. CDR1 LNHDA and CDR2 SQIVND come from the germline V gene (reference sequence). Trimming removed 3 bases from V and 2 bases from J, with 13 bases in between. The CDR3 is 15 residues long.

The chain uses TRBV6-6 and TRBJ2-1; a possible D gene is TRBD2 (6 bases). V was trimmed by 2 bases and J by 2 bases, leaving 13 bases between them. CDR3 size: 16 residues. Per the germline V gene, CDR1 is MNHNY and CDR2 is SVGAGI (reference sequence). CDR3 sequence reads: CASSYSGAGTYNEQFF. The CDR3 DNA is TGTGCCAGCAGTTACAGCGGCGCGGGAACCTACAATGAGCAGTTCTTC.

This chain joins TRBV10-3 and TRBJ2-1, with 7 bases matching TRBD2. This CDR3 has 14 residues. The germline V gene has CDR1 ENHRY and CDR2 SYGVKD. The ends lost 0 bases at V and 6 bases at J; junction bases unmatched: 2. The chain's CDR3 is CAISESTGGNEQFF. Here the CDR3 DNA reads TGTGCCATCAGTGAGTCGACGGGGGGCAATGAGCAGTTCTTC.

This chain joins TRBV4-1 and TRBJ2-1, with TRBD1 matching over 7 bases. CDR1 is MGHRA, CDR2 YSYEKL, per germline. V gave up 3 bases and J gave up 6 bases; unmatched junction bases: 11. The CDR3 runs to 16 residues. The CDR3 coding sequence is TGCGCCAGCAGCCACTTTACAGGGGCCCAGCCCAATGAGCAGTTCTTC. This gives the protein CASSHFTGAQPNEQFF.

This chain joins TRBV7-9 and TRBJ2-5; D is perhaps TRBD1 or TRBD2 (5 bases each). Germline assignment: CDR1 SEHNR and CDR2 FQNEAQ (reference sequence). The V end was cut by 1 base, the J end by 4 bases, with 10 bases between. The CDR3 length is 14 residues. The CDR3 nucleotides read TGTGCCAGCAGCTTAGTGGGACCACCAGAGACCCAGTACTTC. Encoded protein: CASSLVGPPETQYF.

The genes are TRBV2 and TRBJ2-1, with TRBD1 matching 9 bases. Germline V gene sequence: CDR1 SNHLY, CDR2 FYNNEI. The CDR3 covers 12 residues. The V gene end was trimmed by 5 bases and the J gene end by 9 bases; junction bases not matched to a gene: 2. CDR3 in amino acids: CASSPTGGEQFF. The CDR3 DNA sequence: TGTGCCAGCAGTCCGACAGGGGGTGAGCAGTTCTTC.

V is TRBV2 and J is TRBJ2-2, with a weak D call TRBD2 (5 bases). The V gene's germline CDR1 is SNHLY and CDR2 FYNNEI. Trimming shortened V by 8 bases and J by 0 bases, and 19 bases separated the two germline ends. This CDR3 is 17 amino acids long. This chain's CDR3 is CASEDGWLATNTGELFF. For the CDR3, the DNA is TGTGCCAGCGAAGATGGTTGGCTAGCTACGAACACCGGGGAGCTGTTTTTT.

This chain links TRBV6-5 with TRBJ2-3; D uncertain. Per the germline V gene, CDR1 is MNHEY and CDR2 is SVGAGI. V was pared by 7 bases and J by 1 base, with 9 bases between. The CDR3 contains 13 residues. The CDR3 spells CASTSWGTDTQYF. The CDR3 DNA reads TGTGCCAGCACCTCGTGGGGCACAGATACGCAGTATTTT.

About this clone: A much larger clone differs by one base, so this may be a read error. The identical CDR3 is also encoded by other nucleotide sequences in the sample. CDR3 nucleotide sequence: TGCAGTGTTGAATCCGGCGTGGACACCATATATTTT. Its protein is CSVESGVDTIYF. The chain uses TRBV29-1 and TRBJ1-3; D gene uncertain. The CDR3 is 12 amino acids. Germline V gene data show CDR1 as SQVTM and CDR2 as ANQGSEA.